Listed below are T cell receptor beta chains from one sample, sequenced in a study of Ad26.COV2.S vaccination and SARS-CoV-2 variants. The table came from immunoSEQ multiplex PCR; TCRdb's copy has only in-frame clones and leaves some out. The sample has fewer than 400,000 clones; around nine tenths are singletons. The material sequenced was peripheral blood, taken in a trial of Ad26.COV2.S vaccine versus placebo. These receptors came from a person between 18 and 59 years old who received the Ad26.COV2.S COVID-19 vaccine or a placebo. Both conserved end residues are part of each CDR3. D genes are given only for firm matches. Size tells how often a clone was seen (once, few, many) or the class of an expanded clone, and some rows leave it out.

NA	once	TRBV3-1/TRBV3-2	TRBJ2-2	CASSPMAKGTGELFF	TGTGCCAGCAGCCCTATGGCAAAAGGCACCGGGGAGCTGTTTTTT
NA	NA	TRBV9	TRBJ2-1	CASSVEAVVGNEQFF	TGTGCCAGCAGCGTAGAGGCGGTTGTGGGCAATGAGCAGTTCTTC
TRBD1	NA	TRBV30	TRBJ1-1	CAWRRGHTEAFF	TGTGCCTGGAGAAGGGGGCACACTGAAGCTTTCTTT
NA	once	TRBV3-1/TRBV3-2	TRBJ2-5	CASSIGERETQYF	TGTGCCAGCAGTATTGGGGAGCGGGAGACCCAGTACTTC
TRBD1	NA	TRBV5-4	TRBJ2-5	CASSGGTGQETQYF	TGTGCCAGCAGCGGGGGGACAGGTCAAGAGACCCAGTACTTC
TRBD2	NA	TRBV5-1	TRBJ2-1	CASSLVAGGYNEQFF	TGCGCCAGCAGCTTGGTAGCGGGAGGGTACAATGAGCAGTTCTTC
NA	NA	TRBV2	TRBJ1-2	CASSVGTGINYGYTF	TGTGCCAGCAGTGTGGGGACGGGGATCAACTATGGCTACACCTTC
TRBD2	NA	TRBV28	TRBJ2-3	CASSFESGLAPSTDTQYF	TGTGCCAGCAGTTTCGAGAGTGGACTAGCCCCTAGCACAGATACGCAGTATTTT
NA	NA	TRBV6-5	TRBJ2-5	CASSYSSWSGETQYF	TGTGCCAGCAGTTACAGTTCGTGGTCCGGGGAGACCCAGTACTTC
TRBD2	NA	TRBV7-2	TRBJ2-4	CASSWAGVGENIQYF	TGTGCCAGCAGCTGGGCGGGGGTAGGGGAAAACATTCAGTACTTC
NA	NA	TRBV9	TRBJ2-1	CASSVDRIRDEQFF	TGTGCCAGCAGCGTAGACAGGATTCGGGATGAGCAGTTCTTC
NA	NA	TRBV7-3	TRBJ2-2	CASRSGTPNTGELFF	TGTGCCAGCAGATCCGGGACTCCGAACACCGGGGAGCTGTTTTTT
NA	NA	TRBV16	TRBJ1-2	CASSPWGGGHSYYGYTF	TGTGCCAGCAGCCCCTGGGGTGGAGGGCACTCCTACTATGGCTACACCTTC
NA	NA	TRBV7-2	TRBJ2-7	CASSLSPRGALNEQYF	TGTGCCAGCAGCTTAAGCCCCCGGGGGGCGCTGAACGAGCAGTACTTC
TRBD1	NA	TRBV7-2	TRBJ1-3	CASSLAGTASGNTIYF	TGTGCCAGCAGCTTAGCCGGGACAGCCTCTGGAAACACCATATATTTT
TRBD2	NA	TRBV7-6	TRBJ2-3	CASSSLAGGSDTQYF	TGTGCCAGCAGCTCCCTCGCGGGAGGGTCAGATACGCAGTATTTT
NA	NA	TRBV24-1	TRBJ2-6	CATSDKGVSGANVLTF	TGTGCCACCAGTGATAAGGGCGTCTCTGGGGCCAACGTCCTGACTTTC
TRBD2	NA	TRBV27	TRBJ2-5	CASRRTSGQETQYF	TGTGCCAGCAGACGGACTAGCGGGCAAGAGACCCAGTACTTC
NA	NA	TRBV5-1	TRBJ2-1	CASSLEGTRLSGEQFF	TGCGCCAGCAGCTTGGAGGGGACTCGACTAAGCGGTGAGCAGTTCTTC
NA	NA	TRBV15	TRBJ2-2	CATSRDQWSVWNGELFF	TGTGCCACCAGCAGAGATCAATGGAGCGTGTGGAACGGGGAGCTGTTTTTT
NA	NA	TRBV10-1	TRBJ2-5	CASVDRDHQETQYF	TGCGCCAGCGTAGACCGGGACCACCAAGAGACCCAGTACTTC
NA	NA	TRBV7-8	TRBJ2-7	CASSSTYEQYF	TGTGCCAGCAGCTCGACCTACGAGCAGTACTTC